This TCR beta chain was recovered during a study of blood T cell repertoires in COVID-19. About the study: Sample material is recorded as cDNA or gDNA derived from T cells, B-cell-depleted T cells, or PBMCs.

Per the authors' pipeline: The authors estimated nucleated cell counts from reference gene primer amplification. The method was immunoSEQ multiplex PCR; TCRdb's version includes in-frame clones alone and lacks a portion of them. The V and J calls and clone size were taken over from that table, and D and trimming were inferred from the DNA. This table has roughly 250,000 clones, approximately 84% appearing once. Trimming stripped 7 bases from V and 5 bases from J, with 14 bases between. The length of the CDR3 is 14 residues. Germline values: CDR1 SGHNT, CDR2 YENEEA. Sequencing input: peripheral blood. The receptor was derived from a man aged 50 or older with acute or convalescent COVID-19. The chain recombines TRBV11-3 with TRBJ2-2; weak D call: TRBD2 (7 bases). In nucleotides, the CDR3 is TGTGCCAGCATGTTGCGGGGGCAAACCGGGGAGCTGTTTTTT. Translation: CASMLRGQTGELFF.